Reported below is one TCR beta chain. Repertoires were generated with immunoSEQ multiplex PCR, while TCRdb's copy carries only in-frame clones and drops some. This sample has over 85,000 clones, with 92% found just once. These data belong to a study of control samples from healthy donors and cancer patients. The CDR3 covers 16 residues. Germline CDR1 reads SGHNT; CDR2 reads YYREEE (reference sequence). V was clipped by 4 bases and J by 6 bases, with 19 bases between them. This clonotype was obtained from a woman between 18 and 29 years old in good health. Sequenced: blood. The V gene is TRBV5-4, the J gene TRBJ2-2, with D perhaps given as TRBD1 or TRBD2 (5 bases each). The CDR3 DNA sequence: TGTGCCAGCAGCCCCCAGCCCGGGGCTCTTTCCGGGGAGCTGTTTTTT. Its protein product is CASSPQPGALSGELFF.